These 31 T cell receptor beta chains share one sample of origin, sequenced in a study of graft-versus-host responses after intestinal transplantation. The method was immunoSEQ multiplex PCR; TCRdb's version includes in-frame clones alone and lacks a portion of them. The sample contains just under 100,000 clones, 90% of which appear only once. The specimen was PBMCs, collected 450 to 460 days after intestinal transplant. These receptors were taken from a human patient who received an intestinal transplant, so some T cells may come from the graft donor.

In its sample, this clone was seen once. The rearrangement joins TRBV18 to TRBJ2-7, with unresolved D. This CDR3 is 13 amino acids long. V was trimmed by 3 bases and J by 3 bases, leaving 9 bases between them. CDR1 is KGHSH and CDR2 is LQKENI in the germline V gene. The CDR3 sequence: CASSPSRLYEQYF. Here the CDR3 DNA reads TGTGCCAGCTCACCTTCCCGACTCTACGAGCAGTACTTC.

For this clone: The junction departs from germline at one end; a sequencing error may be responsible. The V call is TRBV25-1, the J call TRBJ1-2; 7 bases fit TRBD1. From germline, CDR1 is MGHDK and CDR2 SYGVNS. The CDR3 contains 12 residues. The CDR3 here is CARRGVDRGYTF. DNA for the CDR3: TGTGCCCGCAGGGGGGTGGACCGTGGCTACACCTTC.

By share of the sample, this clone is medium-sized. Other DNA sequences in this specimen translate into the identical CDR3. J is TRBJ2-7 and V is TRBV6-5, with TRBD2 identical over 7 bases. The V gene end was trimmed by 2 bases and the J gene end by 0 bases; junction bases not matched to a gene: 4. This CDR3 spans 15 amino acids. The germline gives CDR1 MNHEY, CDR2 SVGAGI. The CDR3 reads CASSYGGEGSYEQYF. CDR3 bases: TGTGCCAGCAGTTACGGAGGGGAGGGCTCCTACGAGCAGTACTTC.

The chain combines TRBV18 with TRBJ1-2, with D hard to call. The germline V and J ends were trimmed by 3 bases and 13 bases, with 9 bases remaining between them. The CDR3 totals 10 residues. CDR1 and CDR2 from the germline V gene are KGHSH and LQKENI. The CDR3 bases are TGTGCCAGCTCACCCGCTCCAAGCACCTTC. Translation: CASSPAPSTF.

This clone was seen a handful of times. The chain is built from TRBV4-1 and TRBJ1-1; 8 bases fit TRBD1. Germline V gene sequence: CDR1 MGHRA, CDR2 YSYEKL. The junction had 7 bases not matched to a gene; V was cut back by 5 bases and J by 5 bases. This CDR3 comprises 14 residues. The CDR3 DNA follows: TGCGCCAGCAGCTCCTGGACAGGGTGGACTGAAGCTTTCTTT. Translating it yields CASSSWTGWTEAFF.

The chain is built from TRBV5-4 and TRBJ2-3; 7 positions match TRBD1. The junction had 9 bases not matched to a gene; V was cut back by 4 bases and J by 1 base. CDR1 and CDR2 from the germline V gene are SGHNT and YYREEE (reference sequence). This CDR3 spans 16 amino acids. The CDR3 sequence is CASSPRQGSGTDTQYF. CDR3 sequence (DNA): TGTGCCAGCAGCCCACGACAGGGATCTGGCACAGATACGCAGTATTTT.

This chain connects TRBV4-1 to TRBJ2-7; D assignment may be TRBD1 or TRBD2 (5 bases each). Germline CDR1 MGHRA, CDR2 YSYEKL. Trimming left V 0 bases short and J 5 bases short, with 14 bases between. The CDR3 runs 15 residues. CDR3 in amino acids: CASSQDLAGTHEQYF. As DNA, the CDR3 is TGCGCCAGCAGCCAAGACTTGGCAGGGACCCACGAGCAGTACTTC.

This clone was detected only once. The CDR3 protein is CASSPLTGGNTEAFF. CDR3 bases: TGCGCCAGCAGCCCCCTCACAGGGGGGAACACTGAAGCTTTCTTT. The genes are TRBV5-1 and TRBJ1-1; 8 nucleotides align to TRBD1. V shed 4 bases and J 1 base; nucleotides not matched to a gene: 6. Germline V CDR1 and CDR2: SGHRS, YFSETQ. The CDR3 loop spans 15 amino acids.

This rearrangement joins TRBV7-3 to TRBJ2-1, with 12 bases lining up with TRBD2. The CDR3 has 14 residues. The V segment lost 5 bases and the J segment 7 bases; nucleotides outside the gene matches: 3. The germline V gene has CDR1 SGHTA and CDR2 FQGTGA. Here the CDR3 reads CASSPLAGGNEQFF. The DNA for the CDR3 is TGTGCCAGCAGCCCGCTAGCGGGGGGGAATGAGCAGTTCTTC.

Concerning this clone: Sequence at one end of the junction differs from germline and may be a read error. This chain connects TRBV19 to TRBJ1-2; TRBD1 might be the D (5 bases). Germline V gives CDR1 LNHDA, CDR2 SQIVND (reference sequence). This CDR3 has 14 residues. The DNA of the CDR3 is TGTGCCAGTAGTGTAGATGGGGACCCCTATGGCTACACCTTC. Its translation: CASSVDGDPYGYTF.

The chain recombines TRBV11-3 with TRBJ1-1, with 8 positions matching TRBD1. CDR1 is SGHNT, CDR2 YENEEA, per germline. The V gene end was trimmed by 5 bases and the J gene end by 1 base; junction bases not matched to a gene: 3. This CDR3 is 14 amino acids long. This chain's CDR3 is CASSPGQGNTEAFF. In DNA form, the CDR3 reads TGTGCCAGCAGCCCCGGACAGGGGAACACTGAAGCTTTCTTT.

The rearrangement joins TRBV6-1 to TRBJ1-6; no firm D call. The CDR3 is 13 residues long. The V gene's germline CDR1 is MNHNS and CDR2 SASEGT. Trimming shortened V by 5 bases and J by 7 bases, and 9 bases separated the two germline ends. CDR3 coding DNA: TGTGCCAGCAGTCCACCACAGAATTCACCCCTCCACTTT. Translating it yields CASSPPQNSPLHF.

The genes are TRBV5-1 and TRBJ1-5; 7 bases align to TRBD1. This CDR3 is 14 amino acids long. With V trimmed by 4 bases and J by 7 bases, 8 bases remained unmatched. Germline V gene lookup returns CDR1 SGHRS and CDR2 YFSETQ. CDR3 amino acids: CASSEQGWGQPQHF. CDR3 sequence (DNA): TGCGCCAGCAGCGAACAGGGGTGGGGGCAGCCCCAGCATTTT.

The rearrangement uses TRBV19 and TRBJ2-7; 8 positions agree with TRBD2. Germline V CDR1 and CDR2: LNHDA, SQIVND (reference sequence). The CDR3 runs to 14 residues. The J segment lost 3 bases and the V segment lost 5 bases, leaving 6 bases of the junction unmatched. CDR3 protein: CASSRGGSDYEQYF. CDR3 DNA sequence: TGTGCCAGTAGTCGCGGGGGGTCCGACTACGAGCAGTACTTC.

This rearrangement joins TRBV6-5 to TRBJ2-5; 11 bases are shared with TRBD2. CDR3 size: 16 residues. From germline, CDR1 is MNHEY and CDR2 SVGAGI. Trimming cost V 2 bases and J 2 bases; bases outside gene matches: 4. Here the CDR3 reads CASSYASGGSQETQYF. In DNA, the CDR3 is TGTGCCAGCAGTTACGCTAGCGGGGGGTCACAAGAGACCCAGTACTTC.

The chain links TRBV5-1 to TRBJ2-7, with TRBD2 as a possible D gene (5 bases). Trimming cost V 4 bases and J 7 bases, with 12 bases left between them. This CDR3 has 12 residues. Per germline, CDR1 SGHRS and CDR2 YFSETQ. DNA of the CDR3: TGCGCCAGCAGCGTGAACTCGGGGGAGCAGTACTTC. Translating gives CASSVNSGEQYF.

The gene calls are TRBV7-8 and TRBJ2-5; D unclear. The better agreement between TRBJ2-7 and the DNA end casts doubt on the J call. This CDR3 is 13 amino acids long. Germline lookup yields CDR1 SGHVS and CDR2 FQNEAQ. The chain's CDR3 is CASPGPFPYEQYF. The CDR3 nucleotides read TGTGCCAGCCCCGGGCCTTTCCCCTACGAGCAGTACTTC.

This clone has more than one count but fewer than ten. The J gene is TRBJ2-7, the V gene TRBV27; 9 nucleotides align to TRBD1. Germline CDR1 and CDR2: MNHEY and SMNVEV (reference sequence). The CDR3 loop spans 15 amino acids. The V and J ends lost 5 bases and 4 bases, in that order; junction bases with no gene match: 9. The CDR3 sequence: CASSPWGQGGYEQYF. The CDR3 DNA follows: TGTGCCAGCAGTCCATGGGGACAGGGTGGGTACGAGCAGTACTTC.

J is TRBJ2-5 and V is TRBV7-9, with D uncertain. Trimming took 2 bases from V and 1 from J, leaving 5 bases between them. Germline assignment: CDR1 SEHNR and CDR2 FQNEAQ (reference sequence). The CDR3 is made up of 13 amino acids. The CDR3, as DNA: TGTGCCAGCAGCTTAACCCTCCAAGAGACCCAGTACTTC. Amino acids: CASSLTLQETQYF.

This clone was found once. The rearrangement uses TRBV29-1 and TRBJ2-1, with D perhaps matching TRBD2 (5 bases). In germline, CDR1 is SQVTM, CDR2 ANQGSEA. The CDR3 sequence is 15 residues long. With 3 bases removed from V and 4 bases from J, the gap between germline ends came to 16 bases. CDR3 loop: CSVENGVREYNEQFF. The DNA for the CDR3 is TGCAGCGTTGAGAACGGAGTTCGGGAATACAATGAGCAGTTCTTC.

The chain joins TRBV15 to TRBJ1-5; TRBD1 might be the D (5 bases). The CDR3 consists of 15 residues. Germline CDR1 and CDR2: LNHNV and YYDKDF (reference sequence). V shed 0 bases and J shed 3 bases, with 9 bases lying between them. The CDR3 DNA reads TGTGCCACCAGCAGAGATAGGGGCCCCAATCAGCCCCAGCATTTT. It is translated as CATSRDRGPNQPQHF.

The V and J genes are TRBV29-1 and TRBJ1-2; D gene uncertain. This CDR3 is built from 10 residues. Per the germline V gene, CDR1 is SQVTM and CDR2 is ANQGSEA. With 3 bases removed from V and 6 bases from J, the gap between germline ends came to 5 bases. DNA of the CDR3: TGCAGCGTTGATTGGAATGGCTACACCTTC. Translating gives CSVDWNGYTF.

The rearrangement joins TRBV6-1 to TRBJ2-5, with D possibly being TRBD1 or TRBD2 (5 bases each). Germline CDR1 is MNHNS and CDR2 is SASEGT. The CDR3 loop spans 16 amino acids. V lost 4 bases to trimming and J lost 5 bases, with 20 bases between them. This chain's CDR3 is CASSAPWGPGRETQYF. The CDR3, as DNA: TGTGCCAGCAGTGCCCCATGGGGACCGGGACGGGAGACCCAGTACTTC.

J is TRBJ2-6 and V is TRBV10-3; D gene ambiguous. V was cut by 6 bases and J by 0 bases, with 9 bases left in between. The CDR3 is 15 residues long. From germline, CDR1 is ENHRY and CDR2 SYGVKD. Written as DNA, the CDR3 is TGTGCCATCAGCGCGACATTCTCTGGGGCCAACGTCCTGACTTTC. This codes for CAISATFSGANVLTF.

This chain uses TRBV19 with TRBJ1-2; 9 nucleotides match TRBD1. CDR1 is LNHDA and CDR2 is SQIVND in the germline V gene (reference sequence). After removal of 4 bases from V and 4 bases from J, the junction contained 7 bases not matched to a gene. This CDR3 region has 15 residues. The DNA for the CDR3 is TGTGCCAGTAGTACTACAGGGGGCGCCGGCTATGGCTACACCTTC. Protein: CASSTTGGAGYGYTF.

In its sample, this clone was seen once. This chain uses TRBV27 with TRBJ1-2; tentative D call: TRBD1 (6 bases). Germline V CDR1 and CDR2: MNHEY, SMNVEV (reference sequence). V shed 6 bases and J shed 6 bases, with 17 bases lying between them. This CDR3 contains 14 residues. The CDR3 DNA follows: TGTGCCAGCAGCCGTACACAGGGCTGGGATGGCTACACCTTC. This gives the protein CASSRTQGWDGYTF.

The chain uses TRBV5-1 and TRBJ2-7, with 12 bases aligning to TRBD2. After removal of 4 bases from V and 6 bases from J, the junction contained 2 bases not matched to a gene. CDR3 size: 13 residues. The germline CDR1 and CDR2 sequences are SGHRS and YFSETQ. This CDR3 reads CASSGLAGIEQYF. For the CDR3, the DNA is TGCGCCAGCAGCGGACTAGCGGGGATCGAGCAGTACTTC.

V usage is TRBV7-9 and J usage is TRBJ2-7; 7 bases line up with TRBD1. With 4 bases clipped from V and 1 base from J, the junction kept 7 bases outside the gene matches. CDR3 length: 15 amino acids. Germline lookup yields CDR1 SEHNR and CDR2 FQNEAQ (reference sequence). The chain's CDR3 is CASSSGTALSYEQYF. CDR3 DNA sequence: TGTGCCAGCAGCTCGGGGACAGCCCTATCCTACGAGCAGTACTTC.

This chain connects TRBV2 to TRBJ1-1; 9 bases line up with TRBD1. V shed 6 bases, J shed 5 bases, and the junction held 7 bases outside the gene matches. From germline, CDR1 is SNHLY and CDR2 FYNNEI. This CDR3 comprises 14 residues. This CDR3 is CASRAGTGWTEAFF. The CDR3 nucleotides are TGTGCCAGCAGGGCCGGGACAGGGTGGACTGAAGCTTTCTTT.

V usage is TRBV29-1 and J usage is TRBJ1-2, with D perhaps TRBD1 (6 bases). The CDR3 is made up of 13 amino acids. From germline, CDR1 is SQVTM and CDR2 ANQGSEA. The V gene lost 1 base and the J gene lost 6 bases, with 12 bases spanning the gap. The CDR3 sequence: CSVEARTVNGYTF. CDR3 nucleotide sequence: TGCAGCGTTGAAGCCCGGACAGTTAATGGCTACACCTTC.

DNA of the CDR3: TGTGCCAGCAGCTTGGGACAGGACCTCTATGGCTACACCTTC. Its translation: CASSLGQDLYGYTF. The chain has TRBV5-4 and TRBJ1-2; TRBD1 is a possible D gene (6 bases). Germline CDR1 reads SGHNT; CDR2 reads YYREEE (reference sequence). CDR3 length: 14 residues. The V end lost 0 bases, the J end lost 4 bases, and 10 bases lay between the germline ends.